Sequencing of this TCR beta chain was carried out in a study of glioma-infiltrating T cells. Study outcomes and limitations: Non-neoplastic patients had below-expected tissue-blood divergence, while all gliomas exceeded expectation.

This clonotype occurred a few times. Its antigen is as yet unknown. Germline V CDR1 and CDR2: SGHNT, YENEEA. V lost 5 bases and J 4 bases, leaving 11 bases between the germline ends. This CDR3 is built from 13 residues. The iRepertoire nested amplicon-rescue multiplex PCR amplified TCR alpha and beta CDR3s from RNA. TCRdb analysed the multiplex PCR reads with MiXCR anew, one entry per CDR3 protein. Counted here are tens of thousands of distinct CDR3 sequences, around 40% occurring once; the ten biggest clones make up more than 30%. This chain joins TRBV11-3 and TRBJ2-5, with D unclear. The sequence was collected from a human donor with low-grade glioma or glioblastoma, undergoing nonglioma brain surgery, or in good health (not recorded which). The sample consisted of glioma tissue, nonneoplastic brain tissue, or PBMCs (not recorded which). CDR3 sequence reads: CASSERRTETQYF. CDR3 in DNA: TGTGCCAGCAGCGAAAGACGGACAGAGACCCAGTACTTC.